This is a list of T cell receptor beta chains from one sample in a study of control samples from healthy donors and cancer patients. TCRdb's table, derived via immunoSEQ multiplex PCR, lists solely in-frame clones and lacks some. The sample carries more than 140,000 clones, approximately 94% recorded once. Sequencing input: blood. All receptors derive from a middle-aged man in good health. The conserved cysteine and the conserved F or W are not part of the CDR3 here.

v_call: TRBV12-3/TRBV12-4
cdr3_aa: ASTPGLSSPLH

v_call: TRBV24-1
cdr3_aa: ATSPLSTDTQY

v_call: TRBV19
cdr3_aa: ASRGQGSRSNTEAF

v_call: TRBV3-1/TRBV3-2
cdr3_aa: ASSLRTGGTISYEQY

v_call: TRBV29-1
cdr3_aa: SVVTGESRYT

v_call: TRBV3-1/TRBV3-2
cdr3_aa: ASSQAGGRNIQY

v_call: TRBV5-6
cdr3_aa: ASSLGQGVTDTQY

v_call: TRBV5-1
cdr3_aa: ASSLGQGLDEQY

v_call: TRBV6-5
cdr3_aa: ASSYSAENEQF

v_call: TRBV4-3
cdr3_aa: ASSQTLPGQKTLSNQPQH

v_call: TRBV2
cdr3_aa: ASRGLAGDNEQF

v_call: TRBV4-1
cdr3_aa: ASSQPLTSGGNEQF

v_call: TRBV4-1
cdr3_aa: ASSQEIRSLNYGYT

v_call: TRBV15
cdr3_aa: ATSRDKSGNQPQH

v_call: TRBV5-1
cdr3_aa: ASTKSGTAEQY

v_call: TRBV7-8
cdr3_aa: ASSSRPSSPTDTQY

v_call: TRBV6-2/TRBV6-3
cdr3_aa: ASSYVPGQGNSYEQY

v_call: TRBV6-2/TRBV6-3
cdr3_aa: ASSSAGGRAADTQY

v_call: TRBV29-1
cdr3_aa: SVRGVAGAQQF

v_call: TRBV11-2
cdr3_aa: ASSTGNPNYGYT

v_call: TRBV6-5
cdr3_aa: ASSYGQGETYEQY

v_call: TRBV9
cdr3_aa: ASSTSAATNEKLF

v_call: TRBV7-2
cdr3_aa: ASSLSRDGTEAF